This T cell receptor (beta chain) is drawn from a study of T cell repertoires in cytomegalovirus infection. Looking at the study overall: Public TCR beta signatures were indicative of both CMV infection and a matching HLA type. Study-wide results and limits: Across the ex vivo response, the dominant clonotypes were HLA-C-restricted CMV-specific TCR beta clonotypes.

This clonotype was picked up a small number of times. What it binds is not known. Trimming cost V 4 bases and J 7 bases; bases outside gene matches: 11. Germline loops: CDR1 MGHDK, CDR2 SYGVNS. This CDR3 is built from 15 residues. TCRdb called the reads again in MiXCR, with one record for every CDR3 protein. Among 600,000 to 800,000 distinct CDR3 sequences listed, less than 25% were seen once. This TCR was recovered from a human donor in good health (CMV status not recorded). Some clones in this sample may be carry-over from other donors' samples. The chain joins TRBV25-1 to TRBJ1-1, with 8 nucleotides matching TRBD1. The material sequenced was CD8+ T cells from PBMCs. The CDR3 coding sequence is TGTGCCAGCAGTGCCCGGACAGGGACCGGAGTTGAAGCTTTCTTT. Translated, it gives CASSARTGTGVEAFF.